A selection of T cell receptor beta chains follows, all from one sample in a study of cytotoxic CD8 clonotypes in ibrutinib-treated CLL. Sequencing used immunoSEQ multiplex PCR; TCRdb keeps in-frame clones, though not all of them. The data contain approximately 33,000 clones, roughly three quarters of them singletons. Sample: PBMCs, taken before ibrutinib treatment. The receptors originated from a human donor with chronic lymphocytic leukemia. Both conserved end residues are part of each CDR3. The D gene is left open where the match is weak. The size entry is marked missing in some rows and otherwise reads once, few, many or a size class.

clone_size j_call v_call d_call cdr3_aa cdr3_nt
- TRBJ1-2 TRBV27 TRBD1 CASSTRQGAYGYTF TGTGCCAGCAGTACCCGACAGGGGGCCTATGGCTACACCTTC
- TRBJ1-2 TRBV27 - CASSLTGANYGYTF TGTGCCAGCAGTTTGACCGGGGCTAACTATGGCTACACCTTC
- TRBJ1-2 TRBV13 - CASSNAPTGTSNGYTF TGTGCCAGCAGCAATGCCCCGACCGGGACATCAAATGGCTACACCTTC
- TRBJ1-2 TRBV28 - CASYSEVPALGYTF TGTGCCAGTTACTCAGAGGTGCCGGCGTTGGGCTACACCTTC
- TRBJ2-7 TRBV9 - CASSVGDPRSTEQYF TGTGCCAGCAGCGTAGGGGACCCCCGCTCTACCGAGCAGTACTTC
- TRBJ1-4 TRBV5-6 - CASSLWGVERLFF TGTGCCAGCAGCTTGTGGGGGGTAGAGAGACTGTTTTTT
once TRBJ2-5 TRBV2 - CASSTQGSRETQYF TGTGCCAGCAGTACACAGGGTTCCAGGGAGACCCAGTACTTC
once TRBJ2-6 TRBV7-2 - CASSLDSGANVLTF TGTGCCAGCAGCTTAGATTCTGGGGCCAACGTCCTGACTTTC
once TRBJ2-5 TRBV5-6 - CASRATGQETQYF TGTGCCAGCAGAGCGACGGGGCAAGAGACCCAGTACTTC
- TRBJ2-5 TRBV27 - CASSLSGKETQYF TGTGCCAGCAGTTTATCCGGGAAAGAGACCCAGTACTTC
- TRBJ2-7 TRBV7-7 TRBD2 CASSTRGTSLDYEQYF TGTGCTAGCAGCACTAGAGGGACTAGTCTCGACTACGAGCAGTACTTC
few TRBJ2-2 TRBV7-9 TRBD2 CASSLASGSNTGELFF TGTGCCAGCAGCTTAGCTAGCGGGAGCAACACCGGGGAGCTGTTTTTT
- TRBJ2-7 TRBV19 TRBD2 CASSVWVAGSSYEQYF TGTGCCAGTAGTGTCTGGGTAGCGGGGAGTTCCTACGAGCAGTACTTC
medium-sized TRBJ1-4 TRBV6-5 TRBD1 CASSYYGTGEKLFF TGTGCCAGCAGTTACTATGGGACAGGGGAAAAACTGTTTTTT
- TRBJ1-1 TRBV5-1 - CASSLAPGATEAFF TGCGCCAGCAGCTTGGCTCCAGGGGCCACTGAAGCTTTCTTT
- TRBJ1-3 TRBV6-4 - CASTLTAYSSGNTIYF TGTGCCAGCACCCTGACAGCCTATTCCTCTGGAAACACCATATATTTT
once TRBJ1-1 TRBV29-1 - CSVEDAGYTEAFF TGCAGCGTTGAAGATGCGGGGTATACTGAAGCTTTCTTT
- TRBJ2-5 TRBV27 - CASSLGRETQYF TGTGCCAGCAGTTTGGGGAGAGAGACCCAGTACTTC
- TRBJ2-7 TRBV10-3 - CASQSGYEQYF TGTGCCTCTCAATCGGGGTACGAGCAGTACTTC
few TRBJ1-1 TRBV19 - CASSMRVLHEAFF TGTGCCAGTAGTATGAGAGTCTTACATGAAGCTTTCTTT
- TRBJ2-6 TRBV5-1 - CASTVGGTVTGANVLTF TGCGCCAGCACCGTGGGCGGGACAGTCACTGGGGCCAACGTCCTGACTTTC
- TRBJ2-7 TRBV7-2 - CASSLAPGLEWEQYF TGTGCCAGCAGCTTAGCCCCAGGCCTAGAGTGGGAGCAGTACTTC
- TRBJ1-1 TRBV7-9 TRBD1 CASSLGTGMNTEAFF TGTGCCAGCAGCCTCGGGACAGGCATGAACACTGAAGCTTTCTTT
- TRBJ2-1 TRBV7-3 TRBD2 CASSPPGLGHNEQFF TGTGCCAGCAGCCCACCGGGACTAGGCCACAATGAGCAGTTCTTC
- TRBJ2-5 TRBV9 TRBD2 CASSVERGYQETQYF TGTGCCAGCAGCGTAGAGCGGGGGTACCAAGAGACCCAGTACTTC
- TRBJ1-2 TRBV28 - CASSSFLGQRETYGYTF TGTGCCAGCAGTTCCTTCTTGGGCCAGAGAGAGACTTATGGCTACACCTTC
- TRBJ2-5 TRBV30 TRBD2 CAGLRRERGTQYF TGTGCCGGCCTTAGACGGGAGCGGGGGACCCAGTACTTC
- TRBJ2-3 TRBV7-2 - CASSLFLSGTDTQYF TGTGCCAGCAGCTTATTCTTAAGCGGCACAGATACGCAGTATTTT
- TRBJ1-2 TRBV6-5 - CASSYVQVSNYGYTF TGTGCCAGCAGTTACGTTCAGGTTTCTAACTATGGCTACACCTTC
- TRBJ1-2 TRBV5-6 TRBD1 CASSLTGGNNYGYTF TGTGCCAGCAGCTTAACAGGGGGGAATAACTATGGCTACACCTTC
- TRBJ2-7 TRBV11-1 - CASSLLRSDEQYF TGTGCCAGCAGCTTATTAAGGAGTGACGAGCAGTACTTC
- TRBJ1-1 TRBV4-3 TRBD1 CASSQGTGGLVAEAFF TGCGCCAGCAGCCAAGGAACAGGGGGTTTAGTCGCTGAAGCTTTCTTT
- TRBJ2-1 TRBV28 - CASSLNGFPYNEQFF TGTGCCAGCAGTTTAAATGGTTTCCCCTACAATGAGCAGTTCTTC
medium-sized TRBJ2-5 TRBV11-3 TRBD2 CASSLLTGTSGGGWETQYF TGTGCCAGCAGCCTCTTAACCGGGACTAGCGGGGGGGGCTGGGAGACCCAGTACTTC
- TRBJ2-7 TRBV5-1 - CASSLGAGQTAYEQYF TGCGCCAGCAGCTTGGGTGCGGGACAGACAGCCTACGAGCAGTACTTC
- TRBJ2-5 TRBV6-4 TRBD1 CASSPGTGQETQYF TGTGCCAGCAGTCCAGGGACAGGACAAGAGACCCAGTACTTC
- TRBJ1-2 TRBV7-9 - CASRDISDYGYTF TGTGCCAGCCGGGACATCTCCGACTATGGCTACACCTTC
- TRBJ2-1 TRBV7-2 TRBD2 CASSFGLERFF TGTGCCAGCAGCTTCGGACTAGAGAGGTTCTTC
- TRBJ2-1 TRBV2 - CASRPYNEQFF TGTGCCAGCAGGCCTTACAATGAGCAGTTCTTC
- TRBJ2-7 TRBV28 TRBD1 CASGQGSIHQYF TGTGCCAGCGGACAGGGGTCGATTCATCAGTACTTC
- TRBJ2-3 TRBV6-5 - CASSYRRTTDTQYF TGTGCCAGCAGTTACCGCCGGACCACAGATACGCAGTATTTT
- TRBJ1-4 TRBV4-3 - CASSRVAGVEKLFF TGCGCCAGCAGCCGGGTGGCGGGGGTTGAAAAACTGTTTTTT
few TRBJ2-7 TRBV5-1 - CASSWDISSYEQYF TGCGCCAGCAGCTGGGACATATCCTCCTACGAGCAGTACTTC
- TRBJ1-1 TRBV4-2 - CASSQEPGASLNTEAFF TGTGCCAGCAGCCAAGAGCCAGGGGCCAGCTTGAACACTGAAGCTTTCTTT
- TRBJ1-2 TRBV6-5 - CASSYWTDNNYGYTF TGTGCCAGCAGTTACTGGACGGATAATAACTATGGCTACACCTTC
- TRBJ2-7 TRBV30 - CAWSRRSTYEQYF TGTGCCTGGAGTCGTAGATCCACCTACGAGCAGTACTTC
- TRBJ1-3 TRBV27 TRBD1 CVDRDSSGNTIYF TGTGTCGACCGGGACAGTTCTGGAAACACCATATATTTT
- TRBJ1-4 TRBV7-9 - CASSLGGPNEKLFF TGTGCCAGCAGCTTAGGCGGTCCTAATGAAAAACTGTTTTTT